The 13 T cell receptor beta chains below were found in one sample sequenced in a study of blood T cell repertoires in COVID-19. Repertoires were generated with immunoSEQ multiplex PCR, while TCRdb's copy carries only in-frame clones and drops some. Here the sample spans roughly 190,000 clones, roughly 84% being singletons. The sample consisted of PBMCs or T cells enriched from blood (not recorded which). These TCRs come from a woman aged 25 to 45 who had been exposed to COVID-19.

This clone has only a few counts. This chain links TRBV6-4 with TRBJ2-3; TRBD1 is a possible D gene (6 bases). With 2 bases removed from V and 1 base from J, the gap between germline ends came to 7 bases. This CDR3 is built from 14 residues. From germline, CDR1 is MRHNA and CDR2 SNTAGT. CDR3 DNA: TGTGCCAGCAGTGACGACAGGCGCACAGATACGCAGTATTTT. As protein: CASSDDRRTDTQYF.

A single count supports this clone. This chain links TRBV6-5 with TRBJ2-1; TRBD2 is a possible D gene (6 bases). V was shortened by 7 bases and J by 8 bases, with 21 bases between the two germline ends. The CDR3 is 15 amino acids. Germline CDR1 and CDR2: MNHEY and SVGAGI. The CDR3 coding sequence is TGTGCCAGCACTATCTATAACGGACTACAGGATGAGCAGTTCTTC. Translated: CASTIYNGLQDEQFF.

J is TRBJ2-1 and V is TRBV6-5; 7 nucleotides agree with TRBD1. CDR1 and CDR2 (germline): MNHEY, SVGAGI. The CDR3 contains 13 residues. Trimming took 6 bases from V and 8 from J; bases not matched to a gene: 7. The CDR3 loop reads CASSRGIVYEQFF. CDR3 DNA: TGTGCCAGCAGCAGGGGGATTGTATATGAGCAGTTCTTC.

With regard to this clone: The DNA is omitted, as the CDR3 cannot be located on it reliably, and the CDR3 follows TCRdb's listing. CDR3 residues: CASSQVGQGTGSFF. V is TRBV4-1 and J is TRBJ1-1; the D call in the table, TRBD1, was not verified against the DNA. Germline CDR1 MGHRA, CDR2 YSYEKL. 14 amino acids form the CDR3, both terminal residues included.

V is TRBV30 and J is TRBJ2-5, with a weak D call TRBD2 (5 bases). The CDR3 consists of 13 residues. Per germline, CDR1 GTSNPN and CDR2 SVGIG (reference sequence). The ends were cut back, 2 bases at V and 7 bases at J, with 14 bases in the middle. CDR3: CAWSYGGSVTQYF. Written as DNA, the CDR3 is TGTGCCTGGAGTTATGGCGGGTCGGTGACCCAGTACTTC.

Here the CDR3 DNA reads TGTGCCAGCAGCCCCAGCGGGGGCTACTATGGCTACACCTTC. It translates to CASSPSGGYYGYTF. The chain carries TRBV3-1 (or the pseudogene TRBV3-2) and TRBJ1-2; the D gene is possibly TRBD1 (6 bases). The germline V gene has CDR1 LGHDT and CDR2 YNNKEL (reference sequence). The V end was cut by 4 bases, the J end by 3 bases, with 12 bases between. This CDR3 has 14 residues.

The chain has TRBV27 and TRBJ2-7, with D tentatively TRBD1 (6 bases). The V gene lost 4 bases and the J gene lost 3 bases, with 22 bases spanning the gap. Germline assignment: CDR1 MNHEY and CDR2 SMNVEV (reference sequence). The CDR3 has 17 amino acids. CDR3 sequence: CASSSTMISGTNYEQYF. CDR3 in DNA: TGTGCCAGCAGTTCGACCATGATATCCGGGACAAACTACGAGCAGTACTTC.

The chain carries TRBV6-5 and TRBJ1-2; TRBD1 is a possible D gene (6 bases). The CDR3 is made up of 12 amino acids. V lost 10 bases to trimming and J lost 1 base, with 10 bases between them. The germline V gene encodes CDR1 MNHEY and CDR2 SVGAGI. The CDR3 region is CAINRDNYGYTF. In DNA, the CDR3 is TGTGCCATAAACAGGGATAACTATGGCTACACCTTC.

The chain combines TRBV10-3 with TRBJ1-2, with 8 bases matching TRBD1. This CDR3 region has 13 residues. The junction had 7 bases not matched to a gene; V was cut back by 9 bases and J by 4 bases. Germline V lookup: CDR1 ENHRY, CDR2 SYGVKD. DNA for the CDR3: TGTGCCATGTCTGGACAGGGCGGCTATGGCTACACCTTC. Translated: CAMSGQGGYGYTF.

This clone showed up just a few times. The V and J genes are TRBV2 and TRBJ2-5; 11 positions agree with TRBD2. Per germline, CDR1 SNHLY and CDR2 FYNNEI. The V gene end was trimmed by 6 bases and the J gene end by 4 bases; junction bases not matched to a gene: 7. This CDR3 contains 15 residues. CDR3 protein: CASSLSGGAGETQYF. The CDR3, as DNA: TGTGCCAGCAGCCTTAGCGGGGGGGCAGGAGAGACCCAGTACTTC.

This sequence joins TRBV18 and TRBJ2-7, with D tentatively TRBD1 (6 bases). The length of the CDR3 is 14 residues. V was pared by 2 bases and J by 0 bases, with 8 bases between. CDR1 and CDR2 (germline): KGHSH, LQKENI. CDR3 region: CASSPGGVSYEQYF. The CDR3 nucleotides read TGTGCCAGCTCACCAGGGGGCGTCTCCTACGAGCAGTACTTC. The variable domain in full, with the rest retrieved from reference TRBV18 and TRBJ2-7, is NAGVMQNPRHLVRRRGQEARLRCSPMKGHSHVYWYRQLPEEGLKFMVYLQKENIIDESGMPKERFSAEFPKEGPSILRIQQVVRGDSAAYFCASSPGGVSYEQYFGPGTRLTVT.

The chain links TRBV27 to TRBJ2-3; TRBD1 is a possible D gene (6 bases). Trimming left V 2 bases short and J 0 bases short, with 18 bases between. CDR1 is MNHEY, CDR2 SMNVEV, per germline (reference sequence). The CDR3 extends over 18 amino acids. This CDR3 is CASSLRYRETRSTDTQYF. The CDR3 DNA follows: TGTGCCAGCAGTTTAAGGTACAGGGAAACCCGTAGCACAGATACGCAGTATTTT.

The chain recombines TRBV20-1 with TRBJ1-2, with unresolved D. CDR3 length: 11 amino acids. Trimming left V 3 bases short and J 6 bases short, with 8 bases between. Germline V CDR1 and CDR2: DFQATT, SNEGSKA (reference sequence). The CDR3, as DNA: TGCAGTGCTAGCGCAGGCCATGGCTACACCTTC. Its protein product is CSASAGHGYTF.